This entry features one T cell receptor beta chain sequence. Its antigen remains unidentified. There are 18 residues in the CDR3. Between the trimmed V and J ends, which lost 0 bases and 4 bases, there was a span of 19 bases. The germline CDR1 and CDR2 sequences are MNHEY and SMNVEV (reference sequence). The data were taken from a study of cytomegalovirus exposure and HLA in healthy donors. Study findings and constraints: Most TCR sequences proved rare, with some public TCRs found in many donors. A few chains tied to CMV proved CMV antigen-specific in vitro.

Sequencing was performed with immunoSEQ multiplex PCR; in TCRdb, only in-frame clones are kept and a portion is missing. Among about 100,000 clones listed, 95% were seen once. This chain joins TRBV27 and TRBJ1-5; possibly TRBD1 for D (5 bases). The receptor comes from a woman aged 18-29 years in good health and CMV-seronegative. The material sequenced was PBMCs. This CDR3 is CASSLSATFGGENQPQHF. The CDR3 region has the DNA TGTGCCAGCAGTTTATCGGCCACGTTCGGGGGAGAAAATCAGCCCCAGCATTTT.